The 28 T cell receptor beta chains below come from one sample, sequenced in a study of cytomegalovirus exposure and HLA in healthy donors. The PCR made use of 60 Vbeta and 13 Jbeta primers. Sequenced by immunoSEQ multiplex PCR; TCRdb stores in-frame clones only, minus some. Of 100,000 to 150,000 clones in the sample, around 66% were seen once. The source material was PBMCs. The receptor set was obtained from a woman aged 40 to 50 in good health and CMV-seropositive.

This clone was counted a single time. The chain uses TRBV29-1 and TRBJ2-7, with D possibly TRBD2 on 5 matching bases. Germline-derived CDR1 and CDR2 are SQVTM and ANQGSEA. The CDR3 totals 14 residues. Trimming took 5 bases from V and 0 from J, leaving 14 bases between them. The CDR3 nucleotides read TGCAGCGTTTTTATCAGCGGAATCTCCTACGAGCAGTACTTC. Amino acids: CSVFISGISYEQYF.

This clone was seen only once. Mismatch with germline at one junction end may stem from a read error. The V call is TRBV7-3, the J call TRBJ2-7; 16 bases line up with TRBD2. The CDR3 runs 18 residues. Germline V gene lookup returns CDR1 SGHTA and CDR2 FQGTGA. This CDR3 is CASSLTAGGTSGRGEQYF. The DNA of the CDR3 is TGTGCCAGCAGTTTAACGGCCGGCGGGACTAGCGGGAGGGGAGAGCAGTACTTC.

The gene calls are TRBV5-6 and TRBJ1-2; 11 positions match TRBD1. Losses at the gene ends were 5 bases for V and 5 bases for J; bases not matched to a gene: 2. The CDR3 covers 13 residues. Per the germline V gene, CDR1 is SGHDT and CDR2 is YYEEEE. DNA for the CDR3: TGTGCCAGCAGGCGGGACAGGGGGTATGGCTACACCTTC. It specifies CASRRDRGYGYTF.

This clone was detected a few times. This rearrangement joins TRBV28 to TRBJ1-1; 7 bases agree with TRBD1. The V gene end was trimmed by 4 bases and the J gene end by 9 bases; junction bases not matched to a gene: 14. CDR3 length equals 15 residues. Germline CDR1 and CDR2: MDHEN and SYDVKM. DNA for the CDR3: TGTGCCAGCAGTTCAGCCTCGGACAGGACACTGAAAGCTTTCTTT. Translation gives CASSSASDRTLKAFF.

By its share, this clone is medium-sized. The V and J genes are TRBV6-1 and TRBJ1-1; 9 nucleotides agree with TRBD1. This CDR3 has 15 residues. Germline V gene sequence: CDR1 MNHNS, CDR2 SASEGT. V gave up 7 bases and J gave up 1 base; unmatched junction bases: 7. Written as DNA, the CDR3 is TGTGCCAGCACCGTTACAGGGGGCGCGAACACTGAAGCTTTCTTT. It translates to CASTVTGGANTEAFF.

The rearrangement links TRBV10-1 to TRBJ1-3; D unclear. Deletions cut 8 bases from V and 0 bases from J, with 8 bases between. Germline assignment: CDR1 WNHNN and CDR2 SYGVQD (reference sequence). This CDR3 has 13 amino acids. Written as DNA, the CDR3 is TGCGCCAGCGCCATGAGCTCTGGAAACACCATATATTTT. Amino acid sequence: CASAMSSGNTIYF.

CDR3 in amino acids: CASKETGWTGELFF. The CDR3 coding sequence is TGTGCCAGCAAAGAAACAGGTTGGACCGGGGAGCTGTTTTTT. The rearrangement joins TRBV6-1 to TRBJ2-2, with D perhaps TRBD1 (5 bases). Per the germline V gene, CDR1 is MNHNS and CDR2 is SASEGT. This CDR3 is built from 14 residues. V lost 7 bases and J lost 5, with 14 bases in between.

The V call is TRBV9, the J call TRBJ2-1; 9 bases line up with TRBD2. The CDR3 length is 16 residues. V lost 0 bases and J lost 5; bases outside the gene matches: 6. The germline gives CDR1 SGDLS, CDR2 YYNGEE. DNA of the CDR3: TGTGCCAGCAGCGTAGGGATTGCGGGAGGGGACAATGAGCAGTTCTTC. This encodes CASSVGIAGGDNEQFF.

V usage is TRBV6-5 and J usage is TRBJ2-7, with D perhaps matching TRBD1 (6 bases). The CDR3 is 14 amino acids. The germline V gene has CDR1 MNHEY and CDR2 SVGAGI. The V end lost 6 bases, the J end lost 2 bases, and 14 bases lay between the germline ends. The chain's CDR3 is CASSLRDTTYEQYF. DNA for the CDR3: TGTGCCAGCAGCCTTCGGGACACAACCTACGAGCAGTACTTC.

This clone occurred a few times. The chain carries TRBV5-1 and TRBJ1-2; 8 nucleotides agree with TRBD1. Germline CDR1 is SGHRS and CDR2 is YFSETQ. The V segment lost 4 bases and the J segment 4 bases; nucleotides outside the gene matches: 9. The CDR3 is 15 amino acids. This CDR3 is CASSLPRGPSYGYTF. As DNA, the CDR3 is TGCGCCAGCAGCCTGCCCAGGGGGCCCAGCTATGGCTACACCTTC.

The chain combines TRBV19 with TRBJ2-5; D might be TRBD2 (5 bases). This CDR3 contains 13 residues. V lost 3 bases to trimming and J lost 7 bases, with 12 bases between them. Per the germline V gene, CDR1 is LNHDA and CDR2 is SQIVND (reference sequence). The chain's CDR3 is CASSIEYSGTQYF. The CDR3 coding sequence is TGTGCCAGTAGTATTGAGTACAGCGGGACCCAGTACTTC.

Only a few counts were recorded for this clone. The gene calls are TRBV6-5 and TRBJ2-3; a weak D match, TRBD2 (5 bases). Germline CDR1 reads MNHEY; CDR2 reads SVGAGI. This CDR3 is 14 amino acids long. V was clipped by 5 bases and J by 4 bases, with 13 bases between them. CDR3 amino acids: CASSVADGADTQYF. The CDR3 DNA reads TGTGCCAGCAGTGTGGCAGACGGGGCAGATACGCAGTATTTT.

J is TRBJ1-4 and V is TRBV6-6, with TRBD1 identical over 7 bases. The CDR3 totals 15 residues. Germline V gene lookup returns CDR1 MNHNY and CDR2 SVGAGI (reference sequence). V dropped 7 bases and J dropped 8; count of bases not matched to a gene: 13. The chain's CDR3 is CASKVTGTAKEKLFF. In DNA, the CDR3 is TGTGCCAGCAAGGTTACGGGGACAGCCAAAGAAAAACTGTTTTTT.

V usage is TRBV29-1 and J usage is TRBJ2-3; D is perhaps TRBD2 (6 bases). V was shortened by 8 bases and J by 2 bases, with 17 bases between the two germline ends. CDR1 is SQVTM and CDR2 is ANQGSEA in the germline V gene. The length of the CDR3 is 14 residues. CDR3 amino acids: CSHHLAGPTDTQYF. CDR3 bases: TGCAGCCACCACCTGGCGGGACCCACAGATACGCAGTATTTT.

The gene calls are TRBV5-1 and TRBJ2-5, with D tentatively TRBD1 (6 bases). CDR1 and CDR2 from the germline V gene are SGHRS and YFSETQ. There are 15 residues in the CDR3. V dropped 4 bases and J dropped 4 bases, with 17 bases sitting between them. The CDR3 here is CASSESDSWGETQYF. Here the CDR3 DNA reads TGCGCCAGCAGCGAATCGGACAGCTGGGGAGAGACCCAGTACTTC.

The CDR3 loop reads CASSFSGGNQPQHF. The CDR3 bases are TGTGCCAGCAGCTTCTCAGGGGGCAATCAGCCCCAGCATTTT. The chain uses TRBV11-2 and TRBJ1-5, with D perhaps TRBD1 (6 bases). This CDR3 has 14 residues. V was clipped by 3 bases and J by 2 bases, with 8 bases between them. The germline CDR1 and CDR2 sequences are SGHAT and FQNNGV.

A few counts support this clone. V usage is TRBV6-6 and J usage is TRBJ2-4, with a weak D call TRBD1 (6 bases). V was shortened by 5 bases and J by 0 bases, with 14 bases between the two germline ends. The CDR3 length is 16 residues. Germline V gene data show CDR1 as MNHNY and CDR2 as SVGAGI (reference sequence). CDR3 protein: CASSQYRVLAKNIQYF. CDR3 coding DNA: TGTGCCAGCAGTCAGTACAGGGTTCTAGCCAAAAACATTCAGTACTTC.

This chain joins TRBV28 and TRBJ2-7; TRBD2 matches 11 bases. Germline V gene data show CDR1 as MDHEN and CDR2 as SYDVKM. CDR3 length: 12 residues. The V gene end was trimmed by 6 bases and the J gene end by 5 bases; junction bases not matched to a gene: 0. The CDR3 DNA reads TGTGCCAGCAGGACTAGCGGGAACGAGCAGTACTTC. As protein: CASRTSGNEQYF.

V usage is TRBV7-6 and J usage is TRBJ2-5; D ambiguous. The CDR3 is made up of 14 amino acids. The V end lost 5 bases, the J end lost 1 base, and 11 bases lay between the germline ends. CDR1 is SGHVS, CDR2 FNYEAQ, per germline. CDR3 DNA: TGTGCCAGCAGCATGGCAGGTGCCCAAGAGACCCAGTACTTC. Protein product: CASSMAGAQETQYF. Full variable domain (missing parts from reference TRBV7-6 and TRBJ2-5): GAGVSQSPRYKVTKRGQDVALRCDPISGHVSLYWYRQALGQGPEFLTYFNYEAQQDKSGLPNDRFSAERPEGSISTLTIQRTEQRDSAMYRCASSMAGAQETQYFGPGTRLLVL.

The chain carries TRBV27 and TRBJ2-2; D gene unclear. The CDR3 covers 15 residues. Germline CDR1 is MNHEY and CDR2 is SMNVEV (reference sequence). V dropped 0 bases and J dropped 1 base, with 6 bases sitting between them. The CDR3 nucleotides read TGTGCCAGCAGTTTATCGGGCAGGAACACCGGGGAGCTGTTTTTT. It is translated as CASSLSGRNTGELFF.

The V and J genes are TRBV15 and TRBJ2-7, with 10 bases lining up with TRBD1. The ends lost 7 bases at V and 7 bases at J; junction bases unmatched: 16. The CDR3 is made up of 16 amino acids. Germline lookup yields CDR1 LNHNV and CDR2 YYDKDF (reference sequence). This CDR3 is CATTVRPGTGVGEQYF. The CDR3 region has the DNA TGTGCCACCACCGTAAGACCCGGGACAGGGGTGGGTGAGCAGTACTTC.

The DNA of the CDR3 is TGTGCCAGTAGAACCACCGGGACAGGGGCCTCCAATCAGCCCCAGCATTTT. It yields the protein CASRTTGTGASNQPQHF. The rearrangement joins TRBV19 to TRBJ1-5, with TRBD1 matching over 10 bases. Germline CDR1 LNHDA, CDR2 SQIVND (reference sequence). V trimming: 6 bases; J trimming: 3 bases; junction bases outside the gene matches: 11. CDR3 size: 17 residues.

The rearrangement links TRBV28 to TRBJ2-7; no firm D call. The germline V gene encodes CDR1 MDHEN and CDR2 SYDVKM. Trimming shortened V by 6 bases and J by 3 bases, and 18 bases separated the two germline ends. CDR3 length: 15 amino acids. In DNA, the CDR3 is TGTGCCAGCAGCCCTGAGACCCCGCGGAGCTACGAGCAGTACTTC. Translating gives CASSPETPRSYEQYF.

This chain links TRBV6-1 with TRBJ1-4; 8 nucleotides match TRBD1. This CDR3 has 14 residues. Unmatched junction bases numbered 5, after V lost 6 bases and J lost 5 bases. The germline V gene encodes CDR1 MNHNS and CDR2 SASEGT. CDR3 sequence (DNA): TGTGCCAGCAGCGACAGGGGTAACAATGAAAAACTGTTTTTT. This codes for CASSDRGNNEKLFF.

The chain uses TRBV13 and TRBJ2-2, with 9 bases that match TRBD1. V lost 5 bases, J lost 3 bases, and 7 bases stayed unmatched. Germline V CDR1 and CDR2: PRHDT, FYEKMQ (reference sequence). CDR3 length: 16 residues. CDR3 region: CASSPTDRGDTGELFF. The CDR3 coding sequence is TGTGCCAGCAGCCCAACTGACAGGGGGGACACCGGGGAGCTGTTTTTT.

This rearrangement joins TRBV6-5 to TRBJ2-3; D unclear. This CDR3 region has 13 residues. Between the trimmed V and J ends, which lost 4 bases and 0 bases, there was a span of 5 bases. Germline CDR1 and CDR2: MNHEY and SVGAGI. This chain's CDR3 is CASSSTSTDTQYF. DNA for the CDR3: TGTGCCAGCAGTTCGACTAGCACAGATACGCAGTATTTT.

This rearrangement joins TRBV6-5 to TRBJ1-3; tentative D call: TRBD1 (5 bases). The V end was cut by 11 bases, the J end by 2 bases, with 16 bases between. Germline lookup yields CDR1 MNHEY and CDR2 SVGAGI. The CDR3 contains 14 residues. Written as DNA, the CDR3 is TGTGCCTCGAACGACGGGGGTACTGGAAACACCATATATTTT. This encodes CASNDGGTGNTIYF.

The gene calls are TRBV11-2 and TRBJ1-2; 9 positions match TRBD1. The CDR3 has 13 residues. Looked up from germline, CDR1 is SGHAT and CDR2 is FQNNGV. Trimming at V came to 4 bases and at J to 8 bases, leaving 5 bases not matched to a gene. CDR3 sequence (DNA): TGTGCCAGCAGCTCTCGACAGGGGGGCGGCTACACCTTC. It translates to CASSSRQGGGYTF.